This entry features one TCR beta chain sequence. Up to 500,000 reads were sequenced per sample. The protocol was immunoSEQ multiplex PCR, while the TCRdb copy is restricted to in-frame clones and leaves out a portion. The data hold a few thousand clones, with 80% to 90% observed a single time. The record originates from a study of pediatric ulcerative colitis. Trimming stripped 0 bases from V and 6 bases from J, with 6 bases between. The germline CDR1 and CDR2 sequences are SGHAT and FQNNGV. The CDR3 length is 13 residues. V is TRBV11-2 and J is TRBJ1-5; D not resolved. The receptor's source is a boy aged 5 to 17 with mild ulcerative colitis. The sequenced sample was blood. The CDR3 region has the DNA TGTGCCAGCAGCTTAGACGAGGCTCAGCCCCAGCATTTT. Protein: CASSLDEAQPQHF.